Listed below are T cell receptor beta chains from one sample, sequenced in a study of OX40 agonist ivuxolimab in advanced cancers. Only in-frame clones appear in the TCRdb table, and some are missing; sequencing was by immunoSEQ multiplex PCR. The table includes 40,000 to 55,000 clones, under 90% detected once. Sequenced material: CD4+ or CD8+ T cells sorted from blood, taken in a trial of the OX40 agonist ivuxolimab. The receptors were sampled from an adult with an advanced solid tumor such as melanoma, head and neck, liver or kidney cancer. CDR3s leave out the opening cysteine and the closing phenylalanine or tryptophan. The order of the fields is J gene, clone size, V gene, CDR3 protein. Clone size is shown for a subset of rows, as once, few, many or a class of expanded clone.

>TRBJ2-7|.|TRBV27
ASRGGQGTPYEQY
>TRBJ2-7|once|TRBV4-2
ASSQGRGAYEQY
>TRBJ1-2|.|TRBV7-9
ASSPSLTPDRAGGYT
>TRBJ2-7|.|TRBV7-8
ASSLGAGVPEQY
>TRBJ1-5|.|TRBV5-5
ASSLWGLGNQPQH
>TRBJ2-1|few|TRBV9
ASSVSGGRYNEQF
>TRBJ2-7|.|TRBV28
ATLDRVVVYEQY
>TRBJ2-1|once|TRBV7-9
ASSLRGGLNEQF
>TRBJ2-7|few|TRBV6-1
ASRSYEQY
>TRBJ1-1|.|TRBV5-5
ASVQGGNTEAF
>TRBJ1-1|.|TRBV29-1
SVTVNTEAF